These T cell receptor beta chains were read from a single sample in a study of blood T cell repertoires in COVID-19. Assay used: immunoSEQ multiplex PCR; TCRdb lists only in-frame clones, some missing. The table records 250,000 or so clones, 65% to 90% of them present only once. Sequencing was carried out using PBMCs or T cells enriched from blood (not recorded which). These receptors originate from a man aged 40-55 years who had recovered from COVID-19. The CDR3 runs from the conserved cysteine through the conserved F or W. D genes are given only for firm matches. The listing skips clone size in some rows; elsewhere it reads once, few, many or a size class.

>NA|TRBV7-2|TRBJ1-2|NA
TGTGCCAGCAGCCCTCAACAGGGTACCTATGGCTACACCTTC
CASSPQQGTYGYTF
>NA|TRBV29-1|TRBJ2-7|TRBD2
TGCAGCGCCAAAGTTCTAGCGGGAGGTCCCTACGAGCAGTACTTC
CSAKVLAGGPYEQYF
>NA|TRBV18|TRBJ2-1|TRBD2
TGTGCCAGCTCACCACCTAGCGGGGGGGGCTCCTACAATGAGCAGTTCTTC
CASSPPSGGGSYNEQFF
>NA|TRBV5-1|TRBJ2-3|TRBD2
TGCGCCAGCAGCCCGGGGACTAGCGGGGCCACGGATACGCAGTATTTT
CASSPGTSGATDTQYF
>NA|TRBV2|TRBJ2-1|TRBD1
TGTGCCAGCAGTAAACAACAGGGGGTTGAGCAGTTCTTC
CASSKQQGVEQFF
>once|TRBV6-1|TRBJ1-1|TRBD1
TGTGCCAGCAGTGATATGGGACAGGGGTTGTCTGAAGCTTTCTTT
CASSDMGQGLSEAFF
>NA|TRBV24-1|TRBJ1-5|NA
TGTGCCACCAGTGCAGGCTATAGCAATCAGCCCCAGCATTTT
CATSAGYSNQPQHF
>NA|TRBV30|TRBJ1-2|TRBD1
TGTGCCTGGGGGGACAGGGCAGGCTATGGCTACACCTTC
CAWGDRAGYGYTF
>NA|TRBV28|TRBJ2-3|TRBD1
TGTGCCAGCAGTTTAGGGGACAGGGTGAGGAGCACAGATACGCAGTATTTT
CASSLGDRVRSTDTQYF
>NA|TRBV4-1|TRBJ1-2|NA
TGCGCCAGCAGCCAAGTGAGGGAACCAGGAGGCTACACCTTC
CASSQVREPGGYTF
>NA|TRBV28|TRBJ2-7|NA
TGTGCCAGCTATGGGGGGGTATCAGGGGCCAACGAGCAGTACTTC
CASYGGVSGANEQYF
>NA|TRBV29-1|TRBJ1-4|NA
TGCAGCGTTGAAGGCCCAGCAACTAATGAAAAACTGTTTTTT
CSVEGPATNEKLFF
>few|TRBV10-3|TRBJ1-1|NA
TGTGCCATCAGTGAGGCTATTGGGGCGAACACTGAAGCTTTCTTT
CAISEAIGANTEAFF
>many|TRBV19|TRBJ1-2|NA
TGTGCCAGTAGTCTAAGAAGCGGGGGTGCGCGGGGCTACACCTTC
CASSLRSGGARGYTF
>NA|TRBV5-1|TRBJ2-3|TRBD2
TGCGCCAGCAGCTTGGGAGATAGCGGGAGTTATACGCAGTATTTT
CASSLGDSGSYTQYF
>NA|TRBV18|TRBJ1-3|NA
TGTGCCAGCTCACGCGGGGTCAACTCTGGAAACACCATATATTTT
CASSRGVNSGNTIYF
>once|TRBV10-3|TRBJ1-4|TRBD1
TGTGCCATCAGTGAGTCCGGGACAGGGGGCGAATACGAAAAACTGTTTTTT
CAISESGTGGEYEKLFF
>NA|TRBV3-1/TRBV3-2|TRBJ1-2|TRBD1
TGTGCCAGCAGCCTGGCAGGGGGAGGCTATGGCTACACCTTC
CASSLAGGGYGYTF
>NA|TRBV5-8|TRBJ2-3|TRBD2
TGTGCCAGCAGCGTTAGCGGGAAAGGAGATACGCAGTATTTT
CASSVSGKGDTQYF
>NA|TRBV30|TRBJ1-2|NA
TGTGCCTGGAGGATAGACACCAACTATGGCTACACCTTC
CAWRIDTNYGYTF
>NA|TRBV30|TRBJ2-7|NA
TGTGCCTGGGGAACAGGGGGAGGGTCCTACGAGCAGTACTTC
CAWGTGGGSYEQYF
>once|TRBV10-2|TRBJ2-3|TRBD2
TGCGCCAGCAGTGACCAGCGGGATACAGATACGCAGTATTTT
CASSDQRDTDTQYF
>NA|TRBV27|TRBJ1-2|NA
TGTGCCAGCAGTTTACTAGGGGGGCCGGGAGGTGGCTACACCTTC
CASSLLGGPGGGYTF
>NA|TRBV3-1/TRBV3-2|TRBJ1-2|NA
TGTGCCAGCAGCCCTGGCCTTCAGGGGTACTTCTATGGCTACACCTTC
CASSPGLQGYFYGYTF
>NA|TRBV5-8|TRBJ1-1|NA
TGTGCCAGCAGCTTGGCCGCGGTTTACGCTTTCTTT
CASSLAAVYAFF
>NA|TRBV5-6|TRBJ1-1|NA
TGTGCCAGCAGCAGCGGGTGGAACACTGAAGCTTTCTTT
CASSSGWNTEAFF
>NA|TRBV19|TRBJ1-2|NA
TGTGCCAGTACCCGGGAAAGGCGGTATGGCTACACCTTC
CASTRERRYGYTF
>NA|TRBV9|TRBJ1-4|NA
TGTGCCAGCAGCGTCGGGGGATCTAATGAAAAACTGTTTTTT
CASSVGGSNEKLFF
>NA|TRBV9|TRBJ2-1|TRBD1
TGTGCCAGCAGCCAGGACAGGGGGGTCGGCAATGAGCAGTTCTTC
CASSQDRGVGNEQFF
>NA|TRBV5-1|TRBJ2-1|TRBD2
TGCGCCAGCAAGGCGGGGGACCCCTACAATGAGCAGTTCTTC
CASKAGDPYNEQFF
>NA|TRBV7-2|TRBJ2-1|TRBD1
TGTGCCAGCACCCCCGGACAGGGGAACAATGAGCAGTTCTTC
CASTPGQGNNEQFF
>few|TRBV7-2|TRBJ1-2|NA
TGTGCCAGCAGCTTAGTTGGGGCTACGAGGGGCTACACCTTC
CASSLVGATRGYTF
>NA|TRBV5-5|TRBJ1-1|NA
TGTGCCAGCAGGCGACAGACGAACACTGAAGCTTTCTTT
CASRRQTNTEAFF
>NA|TRBV27|TRBJ2-1|TRBD2
TGTGCCAGCAGTTTAATCCTCGGAGCGGGAGGGAACCAGTATGAGCAGTTCTTC
CASSLILGAGGNQYEQFF
>NA|TRBV6-5|TRBJ1-2|NA
TGTGCCAGCAGTTACTCGTCCAGTCTGAACTATGGCTACACCTTC
CASSYSSSLNYGYTF
>NA|TRBV9|TRBJ1-4|NA
TGTGCCAGCAGCTCAGGCAGTGAAAAACTGTTTTTT
CASSSGSEKLFF
>NA|TRBV11-2|TRBJ1-1|NA
TGTGCCAGCAGCTTATATCCAGGAACGAACACTGAAGCTTTCTTT
CASSLYPGTNTEAFF